This note documents a single T cell receptor (beta chain) sequence. The data belong to a study of blood T cell repertoires in COVID-19. Study-level information: The origin of the acute and convalescent COVID-19 samples was the United States, Italy and Spain. In each case, the material was cDNA or gDNA derived from T cells, B-cell-depleted T cells, or PBMCs.

The ends lost 4 bases at V and 6 bases at J; junction bases unmatched: 8. The CDR3 has 15 amino acids. Germline CDR1 is SGHAT and CDR2 is FQNNGV. Authors' data handling: Estimates of nucleated cell counts were drawn from the amplification of reference gene primers. Method: immunoSEQ multiplex PCR; TCRdb's copy keeps in-frame clones and lacks some. D and trimming come from the DNA, and the V and J calls and clone size come from that table. Of approximately 70,000 clones in the sample, approximately 89% were seen once. The specimen was peripheral blood. The TCR comes from a woman older than 75 with active or convalescent COVID-19. The chain links TRBV11-2 to TRBJ2-7; 11 bases agree with TRBD2. The CDR3 DNA follows: TGTGCCAGCAGCTGGGTAGCGGGGGGGCCTAGCGAGCAGTACTTC. It specifies CASSWVAGGPSEQYF.